The TCR beta chain described here comes from a study of T cell responses to AZD1222 COVID-19 vaccine. Per the germline V gene, CDR1 is LGHDT and CDR2 is YNNKEL (reference sequence). V lost 1 base and J 6 bases, leaving 9 bases between the germline ends. This CDR3 contains 14 residues. On this clone itself: The antigen is unknown.

Study-wide points: Donors in the cohort were predominantly white British and more often female, and clonal diversity was possibly underestimated. CD4 TCRs associated with vaccination spanned spike, dominating at 160-218 and 743-854.

Profiling relied on immunoSEQ multiplex PCR, and the TCRdb table lists in-frame clones only, not all of them. Among approximately 110,000 clones, 92% were seen once, and the ten largest hold roughly 7.9%. The sequenced sample was peripheral blood, obtained 28 days after the second AZD1222 dose. This sequence was found in an adult who received the AZD1222 COVID-19 vaccine. The chain employs TRBV3-1 (or the pseudogene TRBV3-2) and TRBJ2-2; D uncertain. The CDR3 protein is CASSQVQQPGELFF. Written as DNA, the CDR3 is TGTGCCAGCAGCCAAGTACAGCAGCCCGGGGAGCTGTTTTTT.